This T cell receptor (beta chain) was sequenced in a study of blood T cell repertoires in COVID-19. Study overall: Nucleic acid was either cDNA or gDNA, and it came from T cells, B-cell-depleted T cells, or PBMCs.

The CDR3 runs 17 residues. Germline loops: CDR1 LGHDT, CDR2 YNNKEL (reference sequence). V lost 3 bases and J lost 0; bases outside the gene matches: 6. Sequencing used immunoSEQ multiplex PCR; TCRdb keeps in-frame clones, though not all of them. The sample carries 200,000 to 250,000 clones, about 85% recorded once. This receptor was taken from a man between 45 and 60 years old who had recovered from COVID-19. What was sequenced was peripheral blood. V and J are TRBV3-1 (or the pseudogene TRBV3-2) and TRBJ2-2, with 8 bases matching TRBD2. CDR3 amino acids: CASSQLTSATNTGELFF. CDR3 bases: TGTGCCAGCAGCCAGCTGACTAGCGCGACGAACACCGGGGAGCTGTTTTTT.